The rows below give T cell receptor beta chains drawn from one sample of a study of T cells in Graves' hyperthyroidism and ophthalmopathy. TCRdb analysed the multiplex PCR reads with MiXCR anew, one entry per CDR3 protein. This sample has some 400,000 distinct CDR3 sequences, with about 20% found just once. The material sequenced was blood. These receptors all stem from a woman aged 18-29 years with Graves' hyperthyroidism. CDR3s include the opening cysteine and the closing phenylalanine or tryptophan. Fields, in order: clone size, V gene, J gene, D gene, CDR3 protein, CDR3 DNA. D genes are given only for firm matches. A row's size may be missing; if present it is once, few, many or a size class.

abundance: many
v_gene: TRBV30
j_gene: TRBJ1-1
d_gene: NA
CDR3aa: CAWSRTRHSEAFF
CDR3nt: TGTGCCTGGAGTCGTACGAGGCACAGTGAAGCTTTCTTT

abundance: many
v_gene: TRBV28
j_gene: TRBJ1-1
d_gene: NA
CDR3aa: CASSFGVTEAFF
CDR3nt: TGTGCCAGCAGTTTTGGGGTAACTGAAGCTTTCTTT

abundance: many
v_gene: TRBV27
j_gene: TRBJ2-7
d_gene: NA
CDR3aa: CASSLKGRNYEQYF
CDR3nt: TGTGCCAGCAGTCTCAAAGGACGGAACTACGAGCAGTACTTC

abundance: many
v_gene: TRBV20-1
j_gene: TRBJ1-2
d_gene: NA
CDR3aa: CSARAGAYGYTF
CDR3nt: TGCAGTGCTAGAGCGGGGGCCTATGGCTACACCTTC

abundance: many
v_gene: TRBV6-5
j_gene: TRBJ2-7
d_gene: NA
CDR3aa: CASSYERNSYEQYF
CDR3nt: TGTGCCAGCAGTTATGAGCGGAATAGTTACGAGCAGTACTTC

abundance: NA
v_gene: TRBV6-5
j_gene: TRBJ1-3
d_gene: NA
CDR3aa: CASSYGAVGGNTIYF
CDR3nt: TGTGCCAGCAGTTACGGGGCAGTAGGAGGGAACACCATATATTTT

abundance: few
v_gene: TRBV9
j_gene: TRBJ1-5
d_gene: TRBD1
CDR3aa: CASSAGDRVVSQPQHF
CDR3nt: TGTGCCAGCAGCGCGGGCGACAGGGTCGTGAGTCAGCCCCAGCATTTT

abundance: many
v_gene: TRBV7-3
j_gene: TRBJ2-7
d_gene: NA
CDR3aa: CASSLTAGSYEQYF
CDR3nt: TGTGCCAGCAGCTTAACCGCGGGGTCCTACGAGCAGTACTTC

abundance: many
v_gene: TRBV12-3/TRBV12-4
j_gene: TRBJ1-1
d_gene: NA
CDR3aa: CASSAGWDTEAFF
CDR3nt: TGTGCCAGCAGTGCAGGGTGGGACACTGAAGCTTTCTTT

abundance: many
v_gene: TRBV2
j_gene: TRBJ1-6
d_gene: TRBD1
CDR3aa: CASERGRNSPLHF
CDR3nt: TGTGCCAGCGAGAGGGGGCGAAATTCACCCCTCCACTTT

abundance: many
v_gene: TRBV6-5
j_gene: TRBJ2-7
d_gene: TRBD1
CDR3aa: CASTRGPNYEQYF
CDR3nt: TGTGCCAGCACCAGGGGGCCTAACTACGAGCAGTACTTC

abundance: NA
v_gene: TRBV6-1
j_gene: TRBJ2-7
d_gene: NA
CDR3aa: CASTTGSYEQYF
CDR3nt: TGTGCCAGCACGACGGGCTCCTACGAGCAGTACTTC

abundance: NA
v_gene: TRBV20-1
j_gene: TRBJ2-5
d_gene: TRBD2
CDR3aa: CSASTSGGRGETQYF
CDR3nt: TGCAGTGCTAGCACTAGCGGGGGCCGCGGGGAGACCCAGTACTTC

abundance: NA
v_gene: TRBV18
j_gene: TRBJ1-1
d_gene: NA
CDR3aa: CASSHSATSEAFF
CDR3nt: TGTGCCAGCTCTCATTCGGCGACCAGTGAAGCTTTCTTT

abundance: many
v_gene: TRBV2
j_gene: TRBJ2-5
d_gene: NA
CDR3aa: CASRAEGETQYF
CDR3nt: TGTGCCAGCAGGGCAGAGGGGGAGACCCAGTACTTC

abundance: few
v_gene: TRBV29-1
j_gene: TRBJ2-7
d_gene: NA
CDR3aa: CSARTSYEQYF
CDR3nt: TGCAGCGCCCGGACCTCCTACGAGCAGTACTTC

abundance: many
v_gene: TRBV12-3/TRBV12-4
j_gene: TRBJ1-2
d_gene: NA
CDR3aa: CASSALPGLGADYGYTF
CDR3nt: TGTGCCAGCAGCGCCCTTCCGGGTCTAGGAGCTGACTATGGCTACACCTTC

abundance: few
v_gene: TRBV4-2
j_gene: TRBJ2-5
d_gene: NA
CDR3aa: CASSQAVGGETQYF
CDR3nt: TGTGCCAGCAGCCAAGCGGTCGGTGGGGAGACCCAGTACTTC

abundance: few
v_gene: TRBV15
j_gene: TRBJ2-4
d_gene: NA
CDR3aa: CATSRDFSRGWDIQYF
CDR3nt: TGTGCCACCAGCAGAGATTTTAGCAGGGGATGGGACATTCAGTACTTC

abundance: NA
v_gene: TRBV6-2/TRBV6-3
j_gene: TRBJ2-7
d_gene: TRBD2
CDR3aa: CASSRSGVKEQYF
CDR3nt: TGTGCCAGCAGTCGTAGCGGGGTAAAGGAGCAGTACTTC

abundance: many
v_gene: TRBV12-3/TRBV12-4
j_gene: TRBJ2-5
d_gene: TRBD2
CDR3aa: CASRRGRETQYF
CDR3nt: TGTGCCAGCAGGCGGGGGAGAGAGACCCAGTACTTC

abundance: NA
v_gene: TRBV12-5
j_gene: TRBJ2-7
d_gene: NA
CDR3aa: CASGLFREQYF
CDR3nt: TGTGCTAGTGGTTTGTTCCGCGAGCAGTACTTC

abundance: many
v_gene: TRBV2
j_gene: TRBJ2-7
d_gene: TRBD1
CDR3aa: CASRPGTGLREQYF
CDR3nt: TGTGCCAGCAGGCCCGGGACAGGGCTGCGTGAGCAGTACTTC

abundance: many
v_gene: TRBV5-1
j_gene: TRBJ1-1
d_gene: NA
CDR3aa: CASSHNRDVFAEAFF
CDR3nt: TGCGCCAGCAGCCACAACAGGGATGTTTTCGCTGAAGCTTTCTTT

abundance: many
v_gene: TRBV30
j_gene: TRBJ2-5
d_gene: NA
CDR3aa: CAWRGGERETQYF
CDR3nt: TGTGCCTGGAGGGGGGGAGAAAGGGAGACCCAGTACTTC

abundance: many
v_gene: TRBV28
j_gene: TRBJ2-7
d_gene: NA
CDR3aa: CASSLPRRMEEQYF
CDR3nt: TGTGCCAGCAGCCTGCCACGCAGGATGGAAGAGCAGTACTTC

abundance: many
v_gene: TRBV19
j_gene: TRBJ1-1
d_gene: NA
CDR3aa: CASKKTGTRTEAFF
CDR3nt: TGTGCCAGTAAGAAAACCGGGACCCGAACTGAAGCTTTCTTT

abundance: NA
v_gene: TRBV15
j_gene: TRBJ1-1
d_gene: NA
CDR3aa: CATSRDLLRRAATEAFF
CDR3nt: TGTGCCACCAGCAGAGATTTGTTAAGGAGGGCGGCCACTGAAGCTTTCTTT

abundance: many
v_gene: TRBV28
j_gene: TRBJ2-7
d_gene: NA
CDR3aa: CASSVSPDSYEQYF
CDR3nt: TGTGCCAGCAGTGTGTCCCCTGATAGCTACGAGCAGTACTTC

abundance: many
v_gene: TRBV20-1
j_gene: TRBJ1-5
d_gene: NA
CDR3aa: CSAIGLRNQPQHF
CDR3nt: TGCAGTGCTATAGGACTTCGGAATCAGCCCCAGCATTTT

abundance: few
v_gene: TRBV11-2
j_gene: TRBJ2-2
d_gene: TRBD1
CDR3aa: CASILENRGAPGELFF
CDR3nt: TGTGCCAGCATTCTAGAGAACAGGGGGGCCCCGGGGGAGCTGTTTTTT

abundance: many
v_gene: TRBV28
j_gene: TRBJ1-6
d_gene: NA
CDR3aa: CASSSTGDPNSALHF
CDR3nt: TGTGCCAGCAGTTCCACAGGTGATCCGAATTCAGCCCTCCACTTT

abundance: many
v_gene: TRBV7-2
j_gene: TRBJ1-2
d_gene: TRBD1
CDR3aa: CASSLGSGGDYGYTF
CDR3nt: TGTGCCAGCAGCTTAGGTTCAGGGGGGGACTATGGCTACACCTTC

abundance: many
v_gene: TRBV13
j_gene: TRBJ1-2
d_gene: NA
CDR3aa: CASSLGGERSNYGYTF
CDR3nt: TGTGCCAGCAGCTTAGGCGGGGAGCGGTCCAACTATGGCTACACCTTC

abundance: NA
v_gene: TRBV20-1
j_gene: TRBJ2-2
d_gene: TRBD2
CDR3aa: CSARRGGSTGELFF
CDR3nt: TGCAGTGCGAGGCGGGGGGGTTCTACCGGGGAGCTGTTTTTT

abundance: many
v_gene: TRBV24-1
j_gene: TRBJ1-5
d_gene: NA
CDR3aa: CATSDSNQFYSNQPQHF
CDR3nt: TGTGCCACCAGTGATTCCAACCAGTTTTATAGCAATCAGCCCCAGCATTTT

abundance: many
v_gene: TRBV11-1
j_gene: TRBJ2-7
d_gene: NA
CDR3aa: CASSLDSSFSYEQYF
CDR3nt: TGTGCCAGCAGCTTAGATAGCAGCTTTTCCTACGAGCAGTACTTC

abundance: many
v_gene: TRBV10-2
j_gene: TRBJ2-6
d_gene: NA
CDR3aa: CASRESGANVLTF
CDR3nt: TGCGCCAGCAGGGAATCTGGGGCCAACGTCCTGACTTTC

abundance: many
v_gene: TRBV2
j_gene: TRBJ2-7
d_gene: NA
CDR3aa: CASSGRGSREEQYF
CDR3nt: TGTGCCAGCAGTGGACGAGGCTCTCGAGAGGAGCAGTACTTC

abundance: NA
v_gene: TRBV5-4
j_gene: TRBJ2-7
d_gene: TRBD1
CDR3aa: CASSPRTGSSEQYF
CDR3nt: TGTGCCAGCAGCCCCAGGACAGGGTCTAGCGAGCAGTACTTC

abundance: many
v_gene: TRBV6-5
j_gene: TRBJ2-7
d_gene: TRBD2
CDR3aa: CASSYGTSIVEQYF
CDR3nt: TGTGCCAGCAGTTACGGGACTAGTATCGTCGAGCAGTACTTC

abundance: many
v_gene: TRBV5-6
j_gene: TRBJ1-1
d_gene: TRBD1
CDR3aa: CASSLTGETEAFF
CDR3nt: TGTGCCAGCAGTTTAACAGGGGAAACTGAAGCTTTCTTT